Below, 13 T cell receptor beta chains from the same sample are listed, as sequenced in a study of radiation and T cells in renal cell carcinoma. TCRdb keeps only in-frame clones here, not all; method: immunoSEQ multiplex PCR. The table records thousands of clones, about two thirds of them present only once. Treatment denoted: treatment-naive control, cytoreductive nephrectomy. The material sequenced was tumor tissue, taken from a patient whose treatment was nephrectomy without radiotherapy. The source of these receptors is a human donor with renal cell carcinoma.

The V and J genes are TRBV4-2 and TRBJ2-7; 8 positions agree with TRBD2. Germline V lookup: CDR1 LGHNA, CDR2 YNFKEQ. There are 15 residues in the CDR3. Trimming took 0 bases from V and 6 from J; bases not matched to a gene: 7. The CDR3 sequence is CASSQEGAGVSEQYF. In DNA form, the CDR3 reads TGTGCCAGCAGCCAAGAAGGAGCGGGAGTTTCCGAGCAGTACTTC.

J is TRBJ2-7 and V is TRBV7-2; TRBD2 matches 14 bases. V gave up 4 bases and J gave up 4 bases; unmatched junction bases: 6. The CDR3 is made up of 16 amino acids. Germline V gene lookup returns CDR1 SGHTA and CDR2 FQGNSA. The DNA for the CDR3 is TGTGCCAGCAGCTCGGGGACTAGCGGGAGCGTTTACGAGCAGTACTTC. It yields the protein CASSSGTSGSVYEQYF.

The gene calls are TRBV6-5 and TRBJ2-5; tentative D call: TRBD2 (5 bases). This CDR3 spans 14 amino acids. V was shortened by 0 bases and J by 3 bases, with 8 bases between the two germline ends. The germline CDR1 and CDR2 sequences are MNHEY and SVGAGI. CDR3 in DNA: TGTGCCAGCAGTTACTCATGGGGAGAAGAGACCCAGTACTTC. Translation gives CASSYSWGEETQYF.

CDR3 in amino acids: CASSSSNNSPLHF. The CDR3 DNA follows: TGTGCCAGCAGCTCCAGTAATAATTCACCCCTCCACTTT. This chain connects TRBV7-3 to TRBJ1-6; no definite D call. V was pared by 4 bases and J by 5 bases, with 6 bases between. CDR3 size: 13 residues. Germline CDR1 SGHTA, CDR2 FQGTGA.

The rearrangement links TRBV9 to TRBJ1-1, with D perhaps matching TRBD1 (5 bases). Germline V gives CDR1 SGDLS, CDR2 YYNGEE. CDR3 length equals 14 residues. Trimming stripped 2 bases from V and 6 bases from J, with 14 bases between. The CDR3 DNA sequence: TGTGCCAGCAGCGTTACGACAGACCGGGCTGAAGCTTTCTTT. Encoded protein: CASSVTTDRAEAFF.

The chain couples TRBV20-1 to TRBJ2-5; D gene uncertain. This CDR3 region has 11 residues. The germline V and J ends were trimmed by 0 bases and 1 base, with 0 bases remaining between them. From germline, CDR1 is DFQATT and CDR2 SNEGSKA (reference sequence). The CDR3 bases are TGCAGTGCTAGAGACCAAGAGACCCAGTACTTC. Amino acid sequence: CSARDQETQYF.

This chain connects TRBV5-4 to TRBJ2-7, with 13 bases fitting TRBD2. J gave up 3 bases and V 0 bases, and 3 bases lay outside the gene matches. The CDR3 runs to 16 residues. CDR1 and CDR2 from the germline V gene are SGHNT and YYREEE (reference sequence). CDR3: CASSLAGLAGVYEQYF. For the CDR3, the DNA is TGTGCCAGCAGCTTGGCCGGACTAGCGGGAGTCTACGAGCAGTACTTC.

The chain employs TRBV6-6 and TRBJ1-3, with D maybe TRBD1 (6 bases). V lost 2 bases, J lost 0 bases, and 11 bases lay in between. This CDR3 comprises 16 residues. Germline values: CDR1 MNHNY, CDR2 SVGAGI (reference sequence). CDR3 nucleotide sequence: TGTGCCAGCAGTTACGCCCGAGGGGGCTCTGGAAACACCATATATTTT. Protein sequence: CASSYARGGSGNTIYF.

The count of this clone is one. The genes are TRBV4-1 and TRBJ2-5; 10 bases agree with TRBD2. The CDR3 spans 17 residues. Trimming cost V 1 base and J 0 bases; bases outside gene matches: 5. Per the germline V gene, CDR1 is MGHRA and CDR2 is YSYEKL. The CDR3 is CASSQVSTSGYQETQYF. The DNA for the CDR3 is TGCGCCAGCAGCCAAGTGTCGACTAGCGGGTACCAAGAGACCCAGTACTTC.

CDR3 residues: CASSVAAGHTDTQYF. CDR3 in DNA: TGTGCCAGCAGCGTAGCAGCGGGCCACACAGATACGCAGTATTTT. This chain connects TRBV9 to TRBJ2-3, with D perhaps matching TRBD2 (6 bases). V lost 0 bases, J lost 2 bases, and 10 bases lay in between. The germline gives CDR1 SGDLS, CDR2 YYNGEE. The CDR3 loop spans 15 amino acids.

J is TRBJ1-1 and V is TRBV5-8; weak D call: TRBD1 (6 bases). CDR1 and CDR2 from the germline V gene are SGHTS and YDEGEE. The germline V and J ends were trimmed by 4 bases and 1 base, with 14 bases remaining between them. The length of the CDR3 is 15 residues. Here the CDR3 DNA reads TGTGCCAGCAGCCGGACAGCCCTCGGGAACACTGAAGCTTTCTTT. This codes for CASSRTALGNTEAFF.

CDR3 loop: CASSYSGYYEQYF. The CDR3 region has the DNA TGTGCCAGCAGTTACTCCGGGTACTACGAGCAGTACTTC. The V gene is TRBV6-6, the J gene TRBJ2-7; D is ambiguous. Trimming pared 0 bases from V and 3 bases from J, leaving 6 bases between. This CDR3 has 13 amino acids. CDR1 and CDR2 (germline): MNHNY, SVGAGI (reference sequence).

The V and J genes are TRBV7-2 and TRBJ2-7, with 8 bases identical to TRBD2. This CDR3 has 15 residues. The germline V gene has CDR1 SGHTA and CDR2 FQGNSA. Losses at the gene ends were 5 bases for V and 4 bases for J; bases not matched to a gene: 10. CDR3 loop: CASSHSGTSLYEQYF. The CDR3 DNA follows: TGTGCCAGCAGCCACTCCGGGACTAGTTTGTACGAGCAGTACTTC.